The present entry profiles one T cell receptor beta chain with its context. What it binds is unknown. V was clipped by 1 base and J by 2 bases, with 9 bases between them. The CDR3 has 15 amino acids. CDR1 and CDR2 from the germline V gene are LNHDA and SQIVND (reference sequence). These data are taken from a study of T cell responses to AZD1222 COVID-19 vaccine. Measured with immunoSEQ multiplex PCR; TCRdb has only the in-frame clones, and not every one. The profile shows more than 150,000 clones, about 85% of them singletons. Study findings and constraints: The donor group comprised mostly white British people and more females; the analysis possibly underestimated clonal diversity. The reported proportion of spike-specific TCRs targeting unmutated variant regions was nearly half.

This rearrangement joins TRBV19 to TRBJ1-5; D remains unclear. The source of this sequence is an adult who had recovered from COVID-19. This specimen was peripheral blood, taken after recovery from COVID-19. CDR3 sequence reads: CASSIGYSRNQPQHF. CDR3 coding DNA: TGTGCCAGTAGTATAGGATACAGTCGCAATCAGCCCCAGCATTTT.